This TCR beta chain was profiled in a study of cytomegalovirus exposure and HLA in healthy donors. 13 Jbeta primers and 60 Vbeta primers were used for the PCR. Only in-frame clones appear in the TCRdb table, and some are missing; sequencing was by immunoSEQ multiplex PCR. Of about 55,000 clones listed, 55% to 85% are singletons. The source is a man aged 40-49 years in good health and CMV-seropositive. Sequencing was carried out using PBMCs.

The CDR3, as DNA: TGTGCCAGCAGCACTCAGGGGGACCAAGAGACCCAGTACTTC. It encodes CASSTQGDQETQYF. V gene TRBV7-9 combines with J gene TRBJ2-5, with 7 bases that match TRBD1. This CDR3 comprises 14 residues. From germline, CDR1 is SEHNR and CDR2 FQNEAQ (reference sequence). After removal of 5 bases from V and 0 bases from J, the junction contained 3 bases not matched to a gene.